This TCR beta chain was sequenced during a study of shared clonotypes between healthy human individuals. Genomic DNA of every subset was divided equally among multiple immunoSEQ plates. Some clones are missing from TCRdb's copy, which holds only in-frame ones; the method was immunoSEQ multiplex PCR. The table has 500,000 to 650,000 clones, roughly 79% seen once; the top ten hold around 12%. V was pared by 4 bases and J by 1 base, with 10 bases of the junction left unmatched. This CDR3 comprises 15 residues. Germline CDR1 GTSNPN, CDR2 SVGIG (reference sequence). On this clone: What it binds is not known.

Study conclusions and caveats: Having only a few donors restricted how much genetic and exposure-history diversity was captured.

Specimen: PBMCs. The V gene is TRBV30, the J gene TRBJ2-7, with 7 bases identical to TRBD1. The receptor was isolated from a woman in her thirties or forties in good health. Some clones in this sample may be carry-over from other donors' samples. CDR3 in DNA: TGTGCCTGGACCCCCGACAGGGCCCCTTCCTACGAGCAGTACTTC. Translating it yields CAWTPDRAPSYEQYF.